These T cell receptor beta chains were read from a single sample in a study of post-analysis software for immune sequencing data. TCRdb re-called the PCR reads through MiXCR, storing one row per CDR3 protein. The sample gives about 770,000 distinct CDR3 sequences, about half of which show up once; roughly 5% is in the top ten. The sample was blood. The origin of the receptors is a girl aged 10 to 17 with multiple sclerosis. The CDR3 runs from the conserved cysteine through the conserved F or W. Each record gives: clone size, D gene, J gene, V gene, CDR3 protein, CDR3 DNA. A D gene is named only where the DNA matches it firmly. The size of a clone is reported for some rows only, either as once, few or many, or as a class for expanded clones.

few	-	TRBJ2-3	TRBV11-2	CATNDYSTDTQYF	TGTGCCACCAACGATTACAGCACAGATACGCAGTATTTT
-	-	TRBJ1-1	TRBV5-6	CASSLAGGGDTEAFF	TGTGCCAGCAGCTTGGCTGGGGGAGGTGACACTGAAGCTTTCTTT
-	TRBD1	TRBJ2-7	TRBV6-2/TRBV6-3	CASTRYSDRPYEQYF	TGTGCCAGCACCAGATACTCGGACAGGCCCTACGAGCAGTACTTC
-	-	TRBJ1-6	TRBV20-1	CSAIGSSPLHF	TGCAGTGCGATCGGGAGTTCACCCCTCCACTTT
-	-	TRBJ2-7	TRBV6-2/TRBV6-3	CASRSRGYEQYF	TGTGCCAGCAGATCTAGAGGCTACGAGCAGTACTTC
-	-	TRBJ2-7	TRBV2	CASNAGLPSYEQYF	TGTGCCAGCAATGCAGGCCTCCCCTCCTACGAGCAGTACTTC
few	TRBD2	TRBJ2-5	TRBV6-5	CASSRAGGETQYF	TGTGCCAGCAGTCGAGCGGGAGGAGAGACCCAGTACTTC
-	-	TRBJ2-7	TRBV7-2	CASSDTPGPPSYEQYF	TGTGCCAGCAGCGATACTCCAGGACCCCCCTCCTACGAGCAGTACTTC
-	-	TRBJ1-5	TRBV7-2	CASSFGMDDNQPQHF	TGTGCCAGCAGCTTCGGGATGGATGACAATCAGCCCCAGCATTTT
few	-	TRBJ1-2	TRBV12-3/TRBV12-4	CASSSSNYGYTF	TGTGCCAGCAGTTCCTCAAACTATGGCTACACCTTC
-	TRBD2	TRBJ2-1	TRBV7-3	CASSLGLALSYNEQFF	TGTGCCAGCAGCTTAGGACTAGCCCTTTCCTACAATGAGCAGTTCTTC
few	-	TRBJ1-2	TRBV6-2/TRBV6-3	CASSMKLNYGYTF	TGTGCCAGCAGTATGAAGTTGAACTATGGCTACACCTTC
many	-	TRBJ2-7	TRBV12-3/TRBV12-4	CASSFGGISYEQYF	TGTGCCAGCAGTTTCGGGGGAATCTCCTACGAGCAGTACTTC
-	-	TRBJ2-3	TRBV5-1	CASSPIGRRTDTQYF	TGCGCCAGCAGCCCAATAGGCCGACGCACAGATACGCAGTATTTT
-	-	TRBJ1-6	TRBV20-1	CSAREPLWGSYNSPLHF	TGCAGTGCTAGAGAGCCCCTCTGGGGCTCCTATAATTCACCCCTCCACTTT
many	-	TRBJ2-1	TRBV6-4	CASSDSAGSYNEQFF	TGTGCCAGCAGTGACTCAGCGGGCTCCTACAATGAGCAGTTCTTC